Each of the 23 T cell receptor beta chains below was sequenced from the same sample in a study of CD8+ T cells in alopecia areata. Extracted RNA was reverse transcribed into cDNA, the sequencing template. Produced via immunoSEQ multiplex PCR; TCRdb's table is partial and in-frame only. Among approximately 180,000 clones listed, about 63% were seen once. This material consisted of CD4+ T cells sorted from blood, taken at week 0. The source of these receptors is a human donor with alopecia areata.

CDR3 region: CASSLYRDSEAFF. CDR3 sequence (DNA): TGTGCCAGCAGCTTGTACAGGGACTCTGAAGCTTTCTTT. This chain connects TRBV7-2 to TRBJ1-1, with D perhaps matching TRBD1 (6 bases). Germline values: CDR1 SGHTA, CDR2 FQGNSA. Trimming removed 3 bases from V and 6 bases from J, with 11 bases in between. The CDR3 is 13 amino acids.

The chain has TRBV2 and TRBJ2-7, with a possible D match to TRBD1 (6 bases). CDR3 length: 12 amino acids. The germline V gene has CDR1 SNHLY and CDR2 FYNNEI. The ends were cut back, 8 bases at V and 3 bases at J, with 11 bases in the middle. CDR3 sequence (DNA): TGTGCCAGCTCCCGGACAGACTACGAGCAGTACTTC. This gives the protein CASSRTDYEQYF. The full variable domain, its missing parts supplied by reference TRBV2 and TRBJ2-7, is EPEVTQTPSHQVTQMGQEVILRCVPISNHLYFYWYRQILGQKVEFLVSFYNNEISEKSEIFDDQFSVERPDGSNFTLKIRSTKLEDSAMYFCASSRTDYEQYFGPGTRLTVT.

The chain carries TRBV29-1 and TRBJ1-2; D ambiguous. Germline values: CDR1 SQVTM, CDR2 ANQGSEA. The CDR3 length is 11 residues. V lost 4 bases and J lost 8, with 11 bases in between. The CDR3 is CSVGAEEGYTF. The CDR3 DNA is TGCAGCGTTGGGGCAGAGGAGGGCTACACCTTC.

The J gene is TRBJ2-1, the V gene TRBV5-5, with D hard to call. The CDR3 length is 11 residues. Trimming cost V 1 base and J 8 bases, with 4 bases left between them. Germline CDR1 is SGHKS and CDR2 is YYEKEE (reference sequence). CDR3 DNA sequence: TGTGCCAGCAGCTTGATGTATGAGCAGTTCTTC. Amino acid sequence: CASSLMYEQFF.

The chain has TRBV9 and TRBJ1-2, with a possible D match to TRBD1 (5 bases). The germline V gene encodes CDR1 SGDLS and CDR2 YYNGEE. Trimming pared 3 bases from V and 4 bases from J, leaving 16 bases between. This CDR3 comprises 15 residues. The CDR3 sequence: CASSENGGGSYGYTF. CDR3 sequence (DNA): TGTGCCAGCAGCGAAAACGGGGGAGGGAGCTATGGCTACACCTTC.

The V gene is TRBV29-1, the J gene TRBJ1-1, with a possible D match to TRBD1 (5 bases). There are 12 residues in the CDR3. CDR1 and CDR2 (germline): SQVTM, ANQGSEA. V was pared by 7 bases and J by 2 bases, with 11 bases between. The CDR3 sequence: CSARDVNTEAFF. In DNA form, the CDR3 reads TGCAGCGCGAGGGACGTAAACACTGAAGCTTTCTTT. The variable domain in full, completed from reference TRBV29-1 and TRBJ1-1, reads SAVISQKPSRDICQRGTSLTIQCQVDSQVTMMFWYRQQPGQSLTLIATANQGSEATYESGFVIDKFPISRPNLTFSTLTVSNMSPEDSSIYLCSARDVNTEAFFGQGTRLTVV.

This clone showed up just a few times. V is TRBV30 and J is TRBJ2-2; no clear D. V lost 3 bases and J lost 7, with 9 bases in between. In germline, CDR1 is GTSNPN, CDR2 SVGIG (reference sequence). The CDR3 covers 12 residues. CDR3 region: CAWRSEHGELFF. For the CDR3, the DNA is TGTGCCTGGAGGTCCGAACACGGGGAGCTGTTTTTT.

The chain has TRBV29-1 and TRBJ2-5; 10 positions agree with TRBD1. Germline-derived CDR1 and CDR2 are SQVTM and ANQGSEA. The CDR3 loop spans 14 amino acids. Trimming took 4 bases from V and 5 from J; bases not matched to a gene: 7. DNA of the CDR3: TGCAGCGTTGCCCCGGGACAGGGGTTCGAGACCCAGTACTTC. Residues: CSVAPGQGFETQYF.

The chain employs TRBV9 and TRBJ1-1; possible D gene TRBD1, 5 bases. Per the germline V gene, CDR1 is SGDLS and CDR2 is YYNGEE. V lost 3 bases and J 4 bases, leaving 34 bases between the germline ends. The CDR3 covers 21 residues. The CDR3 DNA reads as TGTGCCAGCAGCGATCACCCTCCACAGACTGGGGCCGACGCAGGTATCACTGAAGCTTTCTTT. Translated: CASSDHPPQTGADAGITEAFF.

About this clone: At the DNA level, this CDR3 is encoded by other sequences in the same sample as well. The chain carries TRBV20-1 and TRBJ1-1; D is unresolved. Germline assignment: CDR1 DFQATT and CDR2 SNEGSKA (reference sequence). CDR3 length: 11 residues. V lost 5 bases and J 1 base, leaving 5 bases between the germline ends. In nucleotides, the CDR3 is TGCAGTGCTTCAGCGAACACTGAAGCTTTCTTT. Encoded protein: CSASANTEAFF.

J is TRBJ2-7 and V is TRBV29-1; D is unresolved. The germline V gene encodes CDR1 SQVTM and CDR2 ANQGSEA. This CDR3 spans 13 amino acids. V was clipped by 5 bases and J by 3 bases, with 14 bases between them. The CDR3 DNA reads as TGCAGCGTTCTCTTTGCTGGGCTCTACGAGCAGTACTTC. It translates to CSVLFAGLYEQYF.

V gene TRBV29-1 combines with J gene TRBJ2-3; no clear D gene. V dropped 4 bases and J dropped 0 bases, with 14 bases sitting between them. This CDR3 spans 15 amino acids. Per the germline V gene, CDR1 is SQVTM and CDR2 is ANQGSEA. In DNA, the CDR3 is TGCAGCGTTGGGGGTTACAGAACTAGCACAGATACGCAGTATTTT. Protein sequence: CSVGGYRTSTDTQYF.

This clone appeared a few times. The chain is built from TRBV11-2 and TRBJ2-1; D is perhaps TRBD1 or TRBD2 (6 bases each). The length of the CDR3 is 15 residues. V was shortened by 0 bases and J by 6 bases, with 12 bases between the two germline ends. CDR1 and CDR2 from the germline V gene are SGHAT and FQNNGV. The CDR3 nucleotides read TGTGCCAGCAGCTTAGAGGGGGGCCCTCGCAATGAGCAGTTCTTC. This codes for CASSLEGGPRNEQFF. Combining the CDR3 with reference TRBV11-2 and TRBJ2-1 gives the whole variable domain EAGVAQSPRYKIIEKRQSVAFWCNPISGHATLYWYQQILGQGPKLLIQFQNNGVVDDSQLPKDRFSAERLKGVDSTLKIQPAKLEDSAVYLCASSLEGGPRNEQFFGPGTRLTVL.

This chain uses TRBV7-3 with TRBJ2-1, with 9 bases matching TRBD2. The CDR3 has 14 residues. Germline CDR1 is SGHTA and CDR2 is FQGTGA. V lost 7 bases and J lost 10; bases outside the gene matches: 11. The CDR3 protein is CASKLVAGAPEQFF. In DNA form, the CDR3 reads TGTGCCAGCAAGTTGGTAGCGGGGGCCCCCGAGCAGTTCTTC. Using reference TRBV7-3 and TRBJ2-1 for the parts outside the CDR3, the full variable domain is GAGVSQTPSNKVTEKGKYVELRCDPISGHTALYWYRQSLGQGPEFLIYFQGTGAADDSGLPNDRFFAVRPEGSVSTLKIQRTERGDSAVYLCASKLVAGAPEQFFGPGTRLTVL.

The chain links TRBV29-1 to TRBJ1-5; 7 positions agree with TRBD1. The CDR3 extends over 11 amino acids. Germline lookup yields CDR1 SQVTM and CDR2 ANQGSEA. CDR3 nucleotides: TGCAGGCAGGGGGGCGAGCAGCCCCAGCATTTT. Residues: CRQGGEQPQHF.

The chain couples TRBV18 to TRBJ2-3; D gene ambiguous. This CDR3 has 13 amino acids. Trimming took 5 bases from V and 2 from J, leaving 8 bases between them. CDR1 KGHSH and CDR2 LQKENI come from the germline V gene. The CDR3 nucleotides read TGTGCCAGCTCAACCGATCCCACAGATACGCAGTATTTT. Protein sequence: CASSTDPTDTQYF.

The chain uses TRBV7-2 and TRBJ2-6; tentatively, D is TRBD1 (5 bases). Germline lookup yields CDR1 SGHTA and CDR2 FQGNSA. The CDR3 covers 15 residues. The ends were cut back, 5 bases at V and 3 bases at J, with 11 bases in the middle. The CDR3 region has the DNA TGTGCCAGCAGCCCCAGGGTCGGTGGGGCCAACGTCCTGACTTTC. It is translated as CASSPRVGGANVLTF. The whole variable domain, filled in from reference TRBV7-2 and TRBJ2-6, reads GAGVSQSPSNKVTEKGKDVELRCDPISGHTALYWYRQSLGQGLEFLIYFQGNSAPDKSGLPSDRFSAERTGGSVSTLTIQRTQQEDSAVYLCASSPRVGGANVLTFGAGSRLTVL.

This clone has a handful of counts. CDR3 sequence: CSVTGVNTEAFF. CDR3 in DNA: TGCAGCGTGACAGGGGTTAACACTGAAGCTTTCTTT. This chain uses TRBV29-1 with TRBJ1-1, with TRBD1 matching over 8 bases. The CDR3 extends over 12 amino acids. Germline CDR1 and CDR2: SQVTM and ANQGSEA. J lost 2 bases, V lost 6 bases, and 2 bases had no gene match.

J is TRBJ1-2 and V is TRBV30; the D gene is possibly TRBD1 (5 bases). CDR1 GTSNPN and CDR2 SVGIG come from the germline V gene (reference sequence). The CDR3 sequence is 13 residues long. Trimming removed 3 bases at V and 2 bases at J, with 10 bases between. DNA for the CDR3: TGTGCCTGGAGGGACACGCTCAACTATGGCTACACCTTC. Translating it yields CAWRDTLNYGYTF.

V is TRBV29-1 and J is TRBJ1-1, with TRBD1 as a possible D gene (6 bases). The CDR3 has 12 amino acids. V lost 4 bases and J lost 2, with 8 bases in between. Per germline, CDR1 SQVTM and CDR2 ANQGSEA. The CDR3 DNA sequence: TGCAGCGTTGCAGGGGTTAACACTGAAGCTTTCTTT. This sequence encodes CSVAGVNTEAFF.

J is TRBJ1-5 and V is TRBV2; the D gene is possibly TRBD1 (6 bases). The CDR3 runs to 15 residues. From germline, CDR1 is SNHLY and CDR2 FYNNEI. Trimming took off 4 bases at V and 1 base at J, with 11 bases between the two ends. CDR3 sequence: CASSGVRGSNQPQHF. The CDR3 nucleotides read TGTGCCAGCAGTGGAGTCAGGGGAAGCAATCAGCCCCAGCATTTT.

This chain links TRBV29-1 with TRBJ1-2; D call uncertain. There are 15 residues in the CDR3. The germline gives CDR1 SQVTM, CDR2 ANQGSEA. With 0 bases removed from V and 0 bases from J, the gap between germline ends came to 11 bases. CDR3 residues: CSVEDLADPNYGYTF. CDR3 nucleotides: TGCAGCGTTGAAGATCTTGCAGACCCTAACTATGGCTACACCTTC.

V is TRBV25-1 and J is TRBJ2-5; tentatively, D is TRBD2 (7 bases). Trimming removed 6 bases at V and 5 bases at J, with 19 bases between. Germline CDR1 MGHDK, CDR2 SYGVNS. There are 15 residues in the CDR3. The CDR3 DNA follows: TGTGCCAGCAGCCCTACGGGGGGCCTACCCGAGACCCAGTACTTC. This encodes CASSPTGGLPETQYF.